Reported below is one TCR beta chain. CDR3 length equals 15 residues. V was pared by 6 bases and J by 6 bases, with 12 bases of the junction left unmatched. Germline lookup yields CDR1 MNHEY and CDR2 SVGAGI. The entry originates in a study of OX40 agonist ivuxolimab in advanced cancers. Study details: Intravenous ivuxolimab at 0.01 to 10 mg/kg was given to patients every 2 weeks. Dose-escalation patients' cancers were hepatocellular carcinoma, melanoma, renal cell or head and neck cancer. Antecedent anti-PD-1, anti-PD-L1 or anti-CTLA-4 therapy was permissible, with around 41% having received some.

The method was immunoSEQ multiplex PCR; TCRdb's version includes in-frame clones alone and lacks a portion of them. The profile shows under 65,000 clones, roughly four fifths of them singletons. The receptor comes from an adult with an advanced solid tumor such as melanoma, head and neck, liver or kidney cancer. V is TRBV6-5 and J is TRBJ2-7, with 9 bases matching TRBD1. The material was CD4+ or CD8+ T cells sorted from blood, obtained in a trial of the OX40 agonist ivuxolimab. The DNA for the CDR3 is TGTGCCAGCAGAATAACCGGGACAGGGCCCTCCGAGCAGTACTTC. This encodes CASRITGTGPSEQYF.